The 25 T cell receptor beta chains listed next were all sequenced from one sample in a study of cytomegalovirus exposure and HLA in healthy donors. 13 Jbeta primers and 60 Vbeta primers were used for the PCR. The data were produced by immunoSEQ multiplex PCR, yet TCRdb's version contains in-frame clones alone and is incomplete. Seen here are 150,000 to 200,000 clones, approximately 81% observed once, and the top ten hold approximately 0.78%. Sequencing was done on a sample of PBMCs. These receptors were taken from a woman aged 18-35 years in good health and CMV-seronegative.

The chain has TRBV2 and TRBJ1-5, with no clear D. CDR1 is SNHLY and CDR2 is FYNNEI in the germline V gene. Trimming removed 3 bases from V and 2 bases from J, with 17 bases in between. This CDR3 comprises 17 residues. The CDR3 coding sequence is TGTGCCAGCAGTGATTTTGGAGGGAGAGGAGGCAATCAGCCCCAGCATTTT. It is translated as CASSDFGGRGGNQPQHF. The whole variable domain, filled in from reference TRBV2 and TRBJ1-5, reads EPEVTQTPSHQVTQMGQEVILRCVPISNHLYFYWYRQILGQKVEFLVSFYNNEISEKSEIFDDQFSVERPDGSNFTLKIRSTKLEDSAMYFCASSDFGGRGGNQPQHFGDGTRLSIL.

The rearrangement uses TRBV7-9 and TRBJ2-5, with TRBD2 matching 8 bases. Germline V CDR1 and CDR2: SEHNR, FQNEAQ (reference sequence). V dropped 2 bases and J dropped 5; count of bases not matched to a gene: 10. The CDR3 spans 16 residues. The CDR3 bases are TGTGCCAGCAGCTTACTAACCGACAGCGGGAGTGAGACCCAGTACTTC. Translated: CASSLLTDSGSETQYF. The variable domain in full, completed from reference TRBV7-9 and TRBJ2-5, reads DTGVSQNPRHKITKRGQNVTFRCDPISEHNRLYWYRQTLGQGPEFLTYFQNEAQLEKSRLLSDRFSAERPKGSFSTLEIQRTEQGDSAMYLCASSLLTDSGSETQYFGPGTRLLVL.

This chain uses TRBV6-1 with TRBJ1-1; possibly TRBD1 for D (6 bases). Germline-derived CDR1 and CDR2 are MNHNS and SASEGT. This CDR3 region has 13 residues. With 7 bases removed from V and 5 bases from J, the gap between germline ends came to 14 bases. The CDR3 DNA is TGTGCCAGCACCTCGACAGGTCGGACTGAAGCTTTCTTT. Amino acid sequence: CASTSTGRTEAFF.

The CDR3 DNA reads as TGCGCCAGCAGCCAAGAATCCCGGTCGGCGGAGTGGAATCAGCCCCAGCATTTT. It is translated as CASSQESRSAEWNQPQHF. This chain joins TRBV4-3 and TRBJ1-5; no reliable D call. The CDR3 is made up of 18 amino acids. Per the germline V gene, CDR1 is LGHNA and CDR2 is YSLEER. V was clipped by 0 bases and J by 4 bases, with 19 bases between them.

This clone was seen a few times. The chain recombines TRBV28 with TRBJ1-5; D call uncertain. Trimming removed 3 bases at V and 6 bases at J, with 9 bases between. CDR3 length: 13 amino acids. Germline values: CDR1 MDHEN, CDR2 SYDVKM. Here the CDR3 reads CASSFWSRQPQHF. As DNA, the CDR3 is TGTGCCAGCAGTTTCTGGTCGCGTCAGCCCCAGCATTTT.

The genes are TRBV7-6 and TRBJ2-1; 9 bases are shared with TRBD2. The CDR3 length is 17 residues. Trimming removed 3 bases from V and 9 bases from J; junction bases left unmatched: 15. CDR1 SGHVS and CDR2 FNYEAQ come from the germline V gene. CDR3 coding DNA: TGTGCCAGCAGCTTGCAAATAGCGGGAGCGGTGGCAAGTGAGCAGTTCTTC. Amino acids: CASSLQIAGAVASEQFF.

This chain links TRBV6-1 with TRBJ2-1, with TRBD1 matching over 9 bases. The CDR3 runs 14 residues. Germline V CDR1 and CDR2: MNHNS, SASEGT. The trim removed 1 base at V and 8 bases at J, leaving 3 bases unmatched. CDR3 in amino acids: CASSEDRGHDEQFF. In nucleotides, the CDR3 is TGTGCCAGCAGTGAAGACAGGGGGCACGATGAGCAGTTCTTC.

This chain joins TRBV2 and TRBJ1-5; possibly TRBD1 for D (6 bases). This CDR3 has 15 amino acids. V was cut by 6 bases and J by 5 bases, with 17 bases left in between. Germline assignment: CDR1 SNHLY and CDR2 FYNNEI. In DNA form, the CDR3 reads TGTGCCAGCAGGAACCAGGGGCAGGCTGATCAGCCCCAGCATTTT. This gives the protein CASRNQGQADQPQHF. The variable domain in full, with the rest retrieved from reference TRBV2 and TRBJ1-5, is EPEVTQTPSHQVTQMGQEVILRCVPISNHLYFYWYRQILGQKVEFLVSFYNNEISEKSEIFDDQFSVERPDGSNFTLKIRSTKLEDSAMYFCASRNQGQADQPQHFGDGTRLSIL.

For the CDR3, the DNA is TGTGCCAGTGGCTCAGGTCTCTCCTATGGCTACACCTTC. This gives the protein CASGSGLSYGYTF. The J gene is TRBJ1-2, the V gene TRBV19; D call uncertain. Germline CDR1 reads LNHDA; CDR2 reads SQIVND (reference sequence). V was pared by 8 bases and J by 4 bases, with 14 bases between. This CDR3 region has 13 residues.

The chain employs TRBV7-8 and TRBJ1-1; 10 bases agree with TRBD1. The germline CDR1 and CDR2 sequences are SGHVS and FQNEAQ. The CDR3 is made up of 17 amino acids. V lost 3 bases and J lost 0; bases outside the gene matches: 7. The chain's CDR3 is CASSFSGTGVMNTEAFF. DNA for the CDR3: TGTGCCAGCAGCTTCTCCGGGACAGGGGTCATGAACACTGAAGCTTTCTTT.

This clone was counted once. The chain is built from TRBV14 and TRBJ2-1, with TRBD2 matching 13 bases. The V segment lost 0 bases and the J segment 7 bases; nucleotides outside the gene matches: 15. The CDR3 is 20 amino acids. Germline CDR1 is SGHDN and CDR2 is FVKESK. The CDR3 sequence is CASSQDPGLAGRAKENEQFF. The CDR3 nucleotides read TGTGCCAGCAGCCAAGATCCGGGACTAGCGGGACGGGCAAAGGAAAATGAGCAGTTCTTC.

This chain joins TRBV27 and TRBJ2-1, with TRBD2 matching 11 bases. Per the germline V gene, CDR1 is MNHEY and CDR2 is SMNVEV (reference sequence). This CDR3 spans 17 amino acids. V dropped 5 bases and J dropped 7; count of bases not matched to a gene: 13. CDR3 nucleotides: TGTGCCAGCAGTCGTCTATTGGGGACTAGCGGACGGAATGAGCAGTTCTTC. Encoded protein: CASSRLLGTSGRNEQFF.

This clone was recorded only once. The chain is built from TRBV19 and TRBJ1-5; D ambiguous. Germline V gene sequence: CDR1 LNHDA, CDR2 SQIVND (reference sequence). The CDR3 has 12 residues. V was cut by 2 bases and J by 5 bases, with 4 bases left in between. The CDR3 here is CASSIPHQPQHF. Written as DNA, the CDR3 is TGTGCCAGTAGTATACCTCATCAGCCCCAGCATTTT.

The V and J genes are TRBV4-1 and TRBJ1-3, with TRBD1 as a possible D gene (6 bases). CDR1 is MGHRA and CDR2 is YSYEKL in the germline V gene. Trimming cost V 0 bases and J 7 bases, with 10 bases left between them. This CDR3 has 14 residues. Here the CDR3 reads CASSQEGAQNTIYF. The CDR3 nucleotides are TGCGCCAGCAGCCAAGAGGGGGCGCAGAACACCATATATTTT.

This clone occurred many times. The chain employs TRBV25-1 and TRBJ2-6; the D gene is possibly TRBD1 (6 bases). This CDR3 is 17 amino acids long. Germline CDR1 and CDR2: MGHDK and SYGVNS. V lost 4 bases, J lost 0 bases, and 13 bases lay in between. CDR3 protein: CASSGGGSSSGANVLTF. In DNA form, the CDR3 reads TGTGCCAGCAGTGGAGGGGGATCTAGCTCTGGGGCCAACGTCCTGACTTTC.

V and J are TRBV6-1 and TRBJ2-3, with 13 bases identical to TRBD2. Trimming removed 4 bases from V and 3 bases from J; junction bases left unmatched: 4. This CDR3 has 16 amino acids. The germline V gene encodes CDR1 MNHNS and CDR2 SASEGT. The CDR3 spells CASSARTSGRTDTQYF. In nucleotides, the CDR3 is TGTGCCAGCAGTGCCAGGACTAGCGGGAGAACAGATACGCAGTATTTT.

The rearrangement joins TRBV19 to TRBJ2-1; D is perhaps TRBD1 (6 bases). Trimming left V 6 bases short and J 3 bases short, with 12 bases between. This CDR3 has 14 amino acids. Germline V lookup: CDR1 LNHDA, CDR2 SQIVND (reference sequence). The CDR3: CASSRDISYNEQFF. For the CDR3, the DNA is TGTGCCAGTAGCCGGGACATAAGCTACAATGAGCAGTTCTTC.

This clone was seen just once. The chain couples TRBV14 to TRBJ2-1; 12 nucleotides agree with TRBD2. J lost 4 bases, V lost 1 base, and 11 bases had no gene match. The germline gives CDR1 SGHDN, CDR2 FVKESK. The CDR3 is made up of 19 amino acids. The CDR3 bases are TGTGCCAGCAGCCAAGTTCGACTAGCGGGAGAGAGAATTTACAATGAGCAGTTCTTC. This gives the protein CASSQVRLAGERIYNEQFF. The full variable domain, with the rest looked up from reference TRBV14 and TRBJ2-1, is EAGVTQFPSHSVIEKGQTVTLRCDPISGHDNLYWYRRVMGKEIKFLLHFVKESKQDESGMPNNRFLAERTGGTYSTLKVQPAELEDSGVYFCASSQVRLAGERIYNEQFFGPGTRLTVL.

This rearrangement joins TRBV11-2 to TRBJ1-1; perhaps TRBD1 as D (5 bases). The V gene lost 1 base and the J gene lost 1 base, with 7 bases spanning the gap. This CDR3 spans 14 amino acids. Germline CDR1 reads SGHAT; CDR2 reads FQNNGV. Here the CDR3 reads CASSLAGQNTEAFF. In DNA, the CDR3 is TGTGCCAGCAGCTTAGCAGGACAGAACACTGAAGCTTTCTTT.

The genes are TRBV5-1 and TRBJ2-2, with 7 nucleotides matching TRBD2. Trimming took 1 base from V and 5 from J; bases not matched to a gene: 11. The CDR3 has 17 amino acids. The germline V gene has CDR1 SGHRS and CDR2 YFSETQ. The CDR3 sequence: CASSLLRENRRTGELFF. The CDR3 DNA reads TGCGCCAGCAGCTTGTTGCGGGAGAACCGAAGAACCGGGGAGCTGTTTTTT.

This chain joins TRBV4-2 and TRBJ2-5, with D tentatively TRBD2 (5 bases). TRBJ2-7 explains the end of the DNA better; the J call may be wrong. CDR1 and CDR2 from the germline V gene are LGHNA and YNFKEQ. This CDR3 region has 18 residues. DNA for the CDR3: TGTGCCAGCAGCCATCCATCACCAAGCGGAGGTGAGGCCTACGAGCAGTACTTC. Residues: CASSHPSPSGGEAYEQYF.

This clone was recorded once. The J gene is TRBJ1-5, the V gene TRBV21-1; the table gives TRBD1 as D, unverified against the DNA. TRBV21-1 is reported as a pseudogene. There are 15 residues in the CDR3. The CDR3: CASSPWDRGCQPQHF. The CDR3 nucleotides are TGTGCCAGCAGTCCATGGGACAGGGGTTGTCAGCCCCAGCATTTT.

The gene calls are TRBV5-1 and TRBJ2-1, with TRBD2 matching over 8 bases. CDR3 length: 16 residues. Looked up from germline, CDR1 is SGHRS and CDR2 is YFSETQ. V lost 2 bases and J lost 7; bases outside the gene matches: 11. The DNA of the CDR3 is TGCGCCAGCAGCTTTAGGCGGGAGGCGGTTCTGAATGAGCAGTTCTTC. As protein: CASSFRREAVLNEQFF. The full variable domain, in which reference TRBV5-1 and TRBJ2-1 provide the parts outside the CDR3, is KAGVTQTPRYLIKTRGQQVTLSCSPISGHRSVSWYQQTPGQGLQFLFEYFSETQRNKGNFPGRFSGRQFSNSRSEMNVSTLELGDSALYLCASSFRREAVLNEQFFGPGTRLTVL.

This chain joins TRBV7-2 and TRBJ2-5, with 14 bases fitting TRBD2. V was clipped by 5 bases and J by 7 bases; unmatched bases: 9. The CDR3 runs to 16 residues. Germline CDR1 reads SGHTA; CDR2 reads FQGNSA. The CDR3 DNA reads as TGTGCCAGCAGCGGGGGACTAGCGGGAGCCCTTCGGACCCAGTACTTC. Translating it yields CASSGGLAGALRTQYF.

The chain combines TRBV15 with TRBJ2-1; 8 bases fit TRBD2. CDR3 length equals 17 residues. CDR1 and CDR2 from the germline V gene are LNHNV and YYDKDF (reference sequence). The V segment lost 1 base and the J segment 8 bases; nucleotides outside the gene matches: 13. The CDR3, as DNA: TGTGCCACCAGCAGAGGGCGCGGGGGGTGGCTGGGCGATGAGCAGTTCTTC. As protein: CATSRGRGGWLGDEQFF.